This TCR beta chain was observed in a study of CD8 T cells in ankylosing spondylitis. Findings of the study overall: There was reportedly significant enrichment of clones that were disease-linked in matched ankylosing spondylitis synovial fluid. For ankylosing spondylitis blood, a TCR beta motif of seven to nine highly homologous variants appeared characteristic.

Generation of TCR beta libraries employed quantitative 5'-RACE incorporating molecular barcodes. MiXCR, run by TCRdb on the 5' RACE reads, gives a single entry per CDR3 protein. The sample holds 100,000 to 150,000 distinct CDR3 sequences; 6% to 8.5% are singletons and the top ten take more than 9%. Germline lookup yields CDR1 SQVTM and CDR2 ANQGSEA. The ends were cut back, 2 bases at V and 3 bases at J, with 4 bases in the middle. This CDR3 has 11 residues. Ten or more counts support this clonotype. What it recognizes is unknown. The sequenced sample was blood, either unsorted or a sorted T cell fraction (not recorded which). V gene TRBV29-1 combines with J gene TRBJ1-1, with D unresolved. This TCR was recovered from a male donor with ankylosing spondylitis or in good health (not recorded which). As DNA, the CDR3 is TGCAGCGTTGAAAGGTACACTGAAGCTTTCTTT. Translation gives CSVERYTEAFF.